This T cell receptor beta chain came from a study of blood T cell repertoires in COVID-19. The wider study: COVID-19 samples collected from the United States, Italy and Spain covered acute and convalescent phases. T cells, B-cell-depleted T cells, or PBMCs supplied cDNA or gDNA.

Each participant's cohort was designated according to participant-reported clinical history. Trimming pared 1 base from V and 4 bases from J, leaving 8 bases between. The V gene's germline CDR1 is SNHLY and CDR2 FYNNEI. CDR3 length: 15 residues. Sequencing was performed with immunoSEQ multiplex PCR; in TCRdb, only in-frame clones are kept and a portion is missing. The repertoire holds under 300,000 clones, about 90% seen once, with roughly 1.2% in the top ten. J is TRBJ2-6 and V is TRBV2; the D gene is possibly TRBD2 (6 bases). This TCR was recovered from a human donor in a cohort exposed to, infected with or recovered from COVID-19 (not recorded which). The donor label of this sample is uncertain. The sequenced sample consisted of PBMCs or T cells enriched from blood (not recorded which). CDR3 sequence reads: CASSEGGVGANVLTF. The CDR3 bases are TGTGCCAGCAGTGAAGGCGGGGTCGGGGCCAACGTCCTGACTTTC.